Presented here are 15 T cell receptor beta chains from one specimen sequenced in a study of Ad26.COV2.S vaccination and SARS-CoV-2 variants. The treatment here: around 19 received Ad26.COV2.S at low or high dose, single or two shots; 5 received placebo; per-sample allocation not given. It was on day 63 after the first vaccine or placebo injection that samples were taken. TCRdb's table, derived via immunoSEQ multiplex PCR, lists solely in-frame clones and lacks some. The sample consists of around 450,000 clones, less than 95% of them appearing once. Sequenced here: peripheral blood, sampled in a trial of Ad26.COV2.S vaccine versus placebo. These receptors came from a person between 18 and 59 years old who received the Ad26.COV2.S COVID-19 vaccine or a placebo.

This clone was seen a few times. The rearrangement joins TRBV6-2 or TRBV6-3 to TRBJ2-5, with 12 bases that match TRBD1. The CDR3 consists of 16 residues. Germline V gives CDR1 MNHEY, CDR2 SVGEGT. Trimming cost V 4 bases and J 5 bases; bases outside gene matches: 8. The CDR3 protein is CASSSGQGAQGETQYF. As DNA, the CDR3 is TGTGCCAGCAGTTCGGGACAGGGGGCGCAAGGGGAGACCCAGTACTTC.

V is TRBV20-1 and J is TRBJ1-1; D is uncertain. The CDR3 is made up of 11 amino acids. The germline V gene encodes CDR1 DFQATT and CDR2 SNEGSKA (reference sequence). The germline V and J ends were trimmed by 3 bases and 5 bases, with 7 bases remaining between them. The CDR3 region has the DNA TGCAGTGCTAGGTTGGGGACTGAAGCTTTCTTT. Amino acids: CSARLGTEAFF.

The chain is built from TRBV5-1 and TRBJ2-2; tentatively, D is TRBD1 (6 bases). Germline lookup yields CDR1 SGHRS and CDR2 YFSETQ. The ends were cut back, 2 bases at V and 0 bases at J, with 11 bases in the middle. The CDR3 extends over 16 amino acids. CDR3 in amino acids: CASSLRGHPNTGELFF. CDR3 sequence (DNA): TGCGCCAGCAGCTTAAGGGGACACCCGAACACCGGGGAGCTGTTTTTT.

This clone was observed once. The chain recombines TRBV9 with TRBJ2-1; no clear D. The CDR3 runs 13 residues. Germline V lookup: CDR1 SGDLS, CDR2 YYNGEE. Trimming took 0 bases from V and 8 from J, leaving 9 bases between them. CDR3 residues: CASSVGSSYEQFF. The CDR3 region has the DNA TGTGCCAGCAGCGTAGGGTCGAGCTATGAGCAGTTCTTC.

The rearrangement links TRBV11-3 to TRBJ2-7, with D maybe TRBD1 (6 bases). The CDR3 consists of 13 residues. Trimming shortened V by 0 bases and J by 5 bases, and 8 bases separated the two germline ends. The germline gives CDR1 SGHNT, CDR2 YENEEA. CDR3 nucleotide sequence: TGTGCCAGCAGCTTAGAAGGGGGTGACGAGCAGTACTTC. It specifies CASSLEGGDEQYF. Full variable domain (rest looked up from reference TRBV11-3 and TRBJ2-7): EAGVVQSPRYKIIEKKQPVAFWCNPISGHNTLYWYLQNLGQGPELLIRYENEEAVDDSQLPKDRFSAERLKGVDSTLKIQPAELGDSAVYLCASSLEGGDEQYFGPGTRLTVT.

The chain links TRBV28 to TRBJ1-1; TRBD1 matches 8 bases. Trimming at V came to 4 bases and at J to 4 bases, leaving 5 bases not matched to a gene. There are 14 residues in the CDR3. Germline V gene lookup returns CDR1 MDHEN and CDR2 SYDVKM. This CDR3 is CASSSTGETTEAFF. CDR3 DNA sequence: TGTGCCAGCAGTTCGACAGGGGAGACCACTGAAGCTTTCTTT.

The chain links TRBV28 to TRBJ1-1; no clear D gene. V lost 5 bases, J lost 0 bases, and 13 bases lay in between. Germline V gene lookup returns CDR1 MDHEN and CDR2 SYDVKM. The CDR3 sequence is 15 residues long. The CDR3 DNA reads TGTGCCAGCAGTATCCGGGCGGAGGTGAACACTGAAGCTTTCTTT. It encodes CASSIRAEVNTEAFF.

The rearrangement uses TRBV15 and TRBJ2-7, with 8 bases aligning to TRBD1. J was trimmed by 7 bases and V by 8 bases; bases with no gene match: 10. In germline, CDR1 is LNHNV, CDR2 YYDKDF (reference sequence). CDR3 size: 13 residues. CDR3 residues: CATAPQGAGEQYF. CDR3 nucleotides: TGTGCCACCGCACCCCAGGGGGCAGGGGAGCAGTACTTC.

The CDR3 region is CASSNSGTIEQYF. The CDR3 region has the DNA TGTGCCAGCAGTAATTCCGGGACTATCGAGCAGTACTTC. The chain has TRBV28 and TRBJ2-7; 7 bases map to TRBD2. CDR3 length: 13 amino acids. The V segment lost 5 bases and the J segment 6 bases; nucleotides outside the gene matches: 7. Germline V gene lookup returns CDR1 MDHEN and CDR2 SYDVKM. Combining the CDR3 with reference TRBV28 and TRBJ2-7 gives the whole variable domain DVKVTQSSRYLVKRTGEKVFLECVQDMDHENMFWYRQDPGLGLRLIYFSYDVKMKEKGDIPEGYSVSREKKERFSLILESASTNQTSMYLCASSNSGTIEQYFGPGTRLTVT.

The chain links TRBV3-1 (or the pseudogene TRBV3-2) to TRBJ2-5; no clear D. V was clipped by 1 base and J by 4 bases, with 13 bases between them. The germline V gene has CDR1 LGHDT and CDR2 YNNKEL (reference sequence). CDR3 length equals 15 residues. The CDR3 region is CASSQGSGLGETQYF. The CDR3 DNA sequence: TGTGCCAGCAGCCAAGGCTCGGGTCTCGGAGAGACCCAGTACTTC.

The chain uses TRBV6-1 and TRBJ2-7, with D hard to call. Germline CDR1 and CDR2: MNHNS and SASEGT. The V end lost 1 base, the J end lost 3 bases, and 7 bases lay between the germline ends. This CDR3 is built from 13 residues. The CDR3 coding sequence is TGTGCCAGCAGTGAAGGGGTTAGCTACGAGCAGTACTTC. Translating it yields CASSEGVSYEQYF.

The rearrangement links TRBV13 to TRBJ2-3, with D possibly TRBD2 on 6 matching bases. V shed 2 bases and J shed 3 bases, with 6 bases lying between them. Germline V gene sequence: CDR1 PRHDT, CDR2 FYEKMQ (reference sequence). This CDR3 comprises 13 residues. The CDR3 region is CASSLRETDTQYF. In DNA form, the CDR3 reads TGTGCCAGCAGCTTACGGGAGACAGATACGCAGTATTTT.

This clone was recorded a few times. The chain combines TRBV30 with TRBJ2-7; 11 positions match TRBD2. With V trimmed by 4 bases and J by 5 bases, 13 bases remained unmatched. The CDR3 covers 16 residues. From germline, CDR1 is GTSNPN and CDR2 SVGIG (reference sequence). The CDR3 loop is CAWIGTSGKLVHEQYF. CDR3 DNA sequence: TGTGCCTGGATCGGGACTAGCGGAAAATTGGTCCACGAGCAGTACTTC.

This rearrangement joins TRBV4-3 to TRBJ2-2; D assignment may be TRBD1 or TRBD2 (5 bases each). Germline CDR1 and CDR2: LGHNA and YSLEER. The germline V and J ends were trimmed by 1 base and 6 bases, with 15 bases remaining between them. CDR3 length equals 16 residues. CDR3 protein: CASSQGTPGQPGELFF. Written as DNA, the CDR3 is TGCGCCAGCAGCCAAGGTACCCCGGGGCAGCCCGGGGAGCTGTTTTTT.

The CDR3 loop is CATSDRTGDSGANVLTF. In DNA form, the CDR3 reads TGTGCCACCAGTGACCGAACAGGGGACTCTGGGGCCAACGTCCTGACTTTC. The chain joins TRBV24-1 to TRBJ2-6, with 7 bases matching TRBD1. Unmatched junction bases numbered 5, after V lost 4 bases and J lost 0 bases. In germline, CDR1 is KGHDR, CDR2 SFDVKD. The CDR3 covers 17 residues.